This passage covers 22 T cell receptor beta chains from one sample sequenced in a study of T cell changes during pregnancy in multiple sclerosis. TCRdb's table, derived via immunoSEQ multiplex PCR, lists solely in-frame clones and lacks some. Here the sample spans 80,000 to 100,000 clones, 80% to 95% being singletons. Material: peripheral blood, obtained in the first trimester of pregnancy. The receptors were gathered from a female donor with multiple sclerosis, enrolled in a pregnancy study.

This chain's CDR3 is CASSIHTGGEQYF. For the CDR3, the DNA is TGTGCCAGCAGTATACACACAGGGGGCGAGCAGTACTTC. V usage is TRBV27 and J usage is TRBJ2-7; 8 bases are a match to TRBD1. Germline CDR1 and CDR2: MNHEY and SMNVEV (reference sequence). This CDR3 is built from 13 residues. J was trimmed by 6 bases and V by 5 bases; bases with no gene match: 6.

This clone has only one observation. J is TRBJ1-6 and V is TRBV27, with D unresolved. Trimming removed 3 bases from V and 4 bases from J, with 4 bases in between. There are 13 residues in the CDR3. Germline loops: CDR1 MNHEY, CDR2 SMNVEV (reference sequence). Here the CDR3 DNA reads TGTGCCAGCAGTTTGCAGTATAATTCACCCCTCCACTTT. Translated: CASSLQYNSPLHF.

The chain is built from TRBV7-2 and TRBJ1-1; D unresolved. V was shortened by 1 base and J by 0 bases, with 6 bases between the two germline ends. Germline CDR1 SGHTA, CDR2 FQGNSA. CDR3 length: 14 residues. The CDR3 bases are TGTGCCAGCAGCTTAGTGTTCATGAACACTGAAGCTTTCTTT. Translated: CASSLVFMNTEAFF. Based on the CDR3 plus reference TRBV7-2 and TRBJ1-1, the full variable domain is GAGVSQSPSNKVTEKGKDVELRCDPISGHTALYWYRQSLGQGLEFLIYFQGNSAPDKSGLPSDRFSAERTGGSVSTLTIQRTQQEDSAVYLCASSLVFMNTEAFFGQGTRLTVV.

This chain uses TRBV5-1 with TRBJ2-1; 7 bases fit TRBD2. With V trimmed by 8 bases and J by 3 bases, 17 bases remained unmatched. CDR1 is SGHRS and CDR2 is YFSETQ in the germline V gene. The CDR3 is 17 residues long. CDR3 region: CASSVGYGGRVYNEQFF. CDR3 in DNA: TGCGCCAGTTCTGTCGGGTATGGCGGGAGAGTCTACAATGAGCAGTTCTTC.

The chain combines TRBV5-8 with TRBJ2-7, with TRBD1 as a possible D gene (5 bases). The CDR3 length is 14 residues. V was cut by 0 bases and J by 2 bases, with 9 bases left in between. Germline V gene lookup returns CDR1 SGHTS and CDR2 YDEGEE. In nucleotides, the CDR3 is TGTGCCAGCAGCTTGGGACAGAGCACCTACGAGCAGTACTTC. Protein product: CASSLGQSTYEQYF.

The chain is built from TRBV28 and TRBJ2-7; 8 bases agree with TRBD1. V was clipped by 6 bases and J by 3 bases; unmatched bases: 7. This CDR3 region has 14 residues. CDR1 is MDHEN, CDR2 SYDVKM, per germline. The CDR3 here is CASRDGQGVYEQYF. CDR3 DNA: TGTGCCAGCAGAGACGGACAGGGAGTCTACGAGCAGTACTTC.

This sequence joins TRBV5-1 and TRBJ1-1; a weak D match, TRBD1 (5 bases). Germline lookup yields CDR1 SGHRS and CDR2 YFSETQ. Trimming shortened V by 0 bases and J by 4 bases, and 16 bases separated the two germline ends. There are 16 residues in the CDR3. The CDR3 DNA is TGCGCCAGCAGCTTGGCCGGGGGGGGTGGAGGCACTGAAGCTTTCTTT. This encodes CASSLAGGGGGTEAFF. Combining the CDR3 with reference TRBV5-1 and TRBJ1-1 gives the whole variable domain KAGVTQTPRYLIKTRGQQVTLSCSPISGHRSVSWYQQTPGQGLQFLFEYFSETQRNKGNFPGRFSGRQFSNSRSEMNVSTLELGDSALYLCASSLAGGGGGTEAFFGQGTRLTVV.

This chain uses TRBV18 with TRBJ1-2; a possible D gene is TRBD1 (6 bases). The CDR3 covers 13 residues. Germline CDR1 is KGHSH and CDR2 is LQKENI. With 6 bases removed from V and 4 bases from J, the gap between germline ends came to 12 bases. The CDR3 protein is CASSQDSLYGYTF. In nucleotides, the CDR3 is TGTGCCAGCTCTCAGGACAGTCTCTATGGCTACACCTTC.

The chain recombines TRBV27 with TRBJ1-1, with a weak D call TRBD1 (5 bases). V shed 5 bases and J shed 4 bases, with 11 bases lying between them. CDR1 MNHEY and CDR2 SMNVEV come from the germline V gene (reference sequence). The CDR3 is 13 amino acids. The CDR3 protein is CASSIGGSTEAFF. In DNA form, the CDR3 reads TGTGCCAGCAGTATTGGGGGGAGCACTGAAGCTTTCTTT.

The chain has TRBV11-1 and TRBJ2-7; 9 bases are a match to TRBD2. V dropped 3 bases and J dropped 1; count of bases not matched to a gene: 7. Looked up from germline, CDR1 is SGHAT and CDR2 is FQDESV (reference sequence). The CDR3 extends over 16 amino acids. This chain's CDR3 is CASSFSGRGGSYEQYF. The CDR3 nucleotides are TGTGCCAGCAGCTTTAGCGGGAGAGGAGGATCCTACGAGCAGTACTTC.

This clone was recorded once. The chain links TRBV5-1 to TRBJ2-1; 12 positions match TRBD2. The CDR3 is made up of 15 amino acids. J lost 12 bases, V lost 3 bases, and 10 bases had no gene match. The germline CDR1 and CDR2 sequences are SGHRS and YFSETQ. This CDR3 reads CASSYRLAGDPVQFF. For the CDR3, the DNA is TGCGCCAGCAGCTACCGACTAGCGGGAGATCCGGTGCAGTTCTTC. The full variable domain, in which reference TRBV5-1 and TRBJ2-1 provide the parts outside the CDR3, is KAGVTQTPRYLIKTRGQQVTLSCSPISGHRSVSWYQQTPGQGLQFLFEYFSETQRNKGNFPGRFSGRQFSNSRSEMNVSTLELGDSALYLCASSYRLAGDPVQFFGPGTRLTVL.

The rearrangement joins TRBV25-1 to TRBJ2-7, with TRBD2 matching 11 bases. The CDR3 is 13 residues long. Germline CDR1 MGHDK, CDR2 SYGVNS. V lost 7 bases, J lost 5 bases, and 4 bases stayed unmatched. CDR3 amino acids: CASNSGRAHEQYF. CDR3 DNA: TGTGCCAGCAATAGCGGGAGGGCCCACGAGCAGTACTTC.

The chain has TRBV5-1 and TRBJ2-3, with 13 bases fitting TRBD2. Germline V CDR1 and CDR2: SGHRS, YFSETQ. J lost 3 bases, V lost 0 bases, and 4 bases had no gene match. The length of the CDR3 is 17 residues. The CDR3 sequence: CASSLGTSGSGTDTQYF. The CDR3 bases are TGCGCCAGCAGCTTGGGGACTAGCGGGAGCGGTACAGATACGCAGTATTTT.

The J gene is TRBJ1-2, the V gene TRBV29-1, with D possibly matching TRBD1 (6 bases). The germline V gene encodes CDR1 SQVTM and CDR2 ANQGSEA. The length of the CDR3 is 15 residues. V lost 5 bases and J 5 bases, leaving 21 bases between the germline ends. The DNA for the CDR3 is TGCAGCGTTTTCCTCCGGGGGGCAGTAAATTATGGCTACACCTTC. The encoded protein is CSVFLRGAVNYGYTF.

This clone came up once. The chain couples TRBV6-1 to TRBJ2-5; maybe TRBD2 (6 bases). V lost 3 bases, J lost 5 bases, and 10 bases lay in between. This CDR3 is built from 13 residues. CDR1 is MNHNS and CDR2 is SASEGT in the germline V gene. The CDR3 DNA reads TGTGCCAGCAGTGACCCGACTAGGGAGACCCAGTACTTC. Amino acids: CASSDPTRETQYF.

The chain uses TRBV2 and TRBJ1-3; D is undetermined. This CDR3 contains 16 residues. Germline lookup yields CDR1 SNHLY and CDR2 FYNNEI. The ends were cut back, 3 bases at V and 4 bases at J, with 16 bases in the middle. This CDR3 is CASSDSVTTRGNTIYF. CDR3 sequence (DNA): TGTGCCAGCAGTGATTCGGTCACAACGAGGGGAAACACCATATATTTT.

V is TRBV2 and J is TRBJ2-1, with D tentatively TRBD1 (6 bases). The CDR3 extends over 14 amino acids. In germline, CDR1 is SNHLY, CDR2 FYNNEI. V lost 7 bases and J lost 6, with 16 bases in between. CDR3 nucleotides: TGTGCCAGCACGAAGGATGGGGGCTCCAATGAGCAGTTCTTC. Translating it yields CASTKDGGSNEQFF.

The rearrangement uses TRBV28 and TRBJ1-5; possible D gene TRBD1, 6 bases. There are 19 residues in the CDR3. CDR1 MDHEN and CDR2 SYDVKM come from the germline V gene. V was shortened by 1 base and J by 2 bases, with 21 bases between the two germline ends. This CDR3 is CASSLSGVWGRFGNQPQHF. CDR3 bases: TGTGCCAGCAGTTTATCTGGGGTATGGGGGCGGTTTGGCAATCAGCCCCAGCATTTT.

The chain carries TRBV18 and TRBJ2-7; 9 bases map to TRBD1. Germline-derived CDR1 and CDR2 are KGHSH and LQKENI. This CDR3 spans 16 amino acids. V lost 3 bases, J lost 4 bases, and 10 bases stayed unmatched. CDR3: CASSPTGGPPSYEQYF. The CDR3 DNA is TGTGCCAGCTCACCTACAGGGGGCCCCCCCTCATACGAGCAGTACTTC.

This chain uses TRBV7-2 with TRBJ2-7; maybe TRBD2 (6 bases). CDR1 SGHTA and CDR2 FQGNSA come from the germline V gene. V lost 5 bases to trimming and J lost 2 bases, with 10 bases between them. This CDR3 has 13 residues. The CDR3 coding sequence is TGTGCCAGCAGCCCCCTAGCGACCTACGAGCAGTACTTC. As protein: CASSPLATYEQYF.

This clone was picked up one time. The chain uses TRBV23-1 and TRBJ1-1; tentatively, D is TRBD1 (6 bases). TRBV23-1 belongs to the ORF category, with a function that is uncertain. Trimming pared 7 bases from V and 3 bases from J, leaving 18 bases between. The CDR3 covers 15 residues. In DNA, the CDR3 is TGCGCCAGCACATCGACAGGCCAAGGCGACACTGAAGCTTTCTTT. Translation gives CASTSTGQGDTEAFF.

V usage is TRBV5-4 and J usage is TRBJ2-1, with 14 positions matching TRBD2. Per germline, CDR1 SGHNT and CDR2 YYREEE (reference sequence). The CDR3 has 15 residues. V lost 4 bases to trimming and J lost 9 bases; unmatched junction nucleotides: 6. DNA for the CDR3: TGTGCCAGCAGCCCCGGGACTAGCGGGAGACGTGAGCAGTTCTTC. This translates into CASSPGTSGRREQFF. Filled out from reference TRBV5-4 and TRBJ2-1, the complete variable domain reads ETGVTQSPTHLIKTRGQQVTLRCSSQSGHNTVSWYQQALGQGPQFIFQYYREEENGRGNFPPRFSGLQFPNYSSELNVNALELDDSALYLCASSPGTSGRREQFFGPGTRLTVL.